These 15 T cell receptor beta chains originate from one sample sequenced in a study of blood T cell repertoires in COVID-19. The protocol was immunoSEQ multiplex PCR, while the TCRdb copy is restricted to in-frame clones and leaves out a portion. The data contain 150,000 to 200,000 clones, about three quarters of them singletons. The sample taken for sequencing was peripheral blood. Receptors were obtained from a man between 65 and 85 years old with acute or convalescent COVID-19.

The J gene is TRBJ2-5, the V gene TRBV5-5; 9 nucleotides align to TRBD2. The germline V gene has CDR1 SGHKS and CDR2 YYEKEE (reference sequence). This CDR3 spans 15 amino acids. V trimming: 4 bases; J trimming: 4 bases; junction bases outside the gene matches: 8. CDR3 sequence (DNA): TGTGCCAGCAGCCCCGGACTAGCGTTAGGAGAGACCCAGTACTTC. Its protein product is CASSPGLALGETQYF.

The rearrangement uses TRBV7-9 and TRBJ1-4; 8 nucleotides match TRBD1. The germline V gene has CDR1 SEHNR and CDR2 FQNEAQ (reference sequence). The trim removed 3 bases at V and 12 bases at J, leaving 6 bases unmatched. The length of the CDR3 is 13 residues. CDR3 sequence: CASSFGLQGELFF. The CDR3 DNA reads TGTGCCAGCAGCTTTGGATTACAGGGGGAACTGTTTTTT. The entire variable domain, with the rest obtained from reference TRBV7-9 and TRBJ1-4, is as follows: DTGVSQNPRHKITKRGQNVTFRCDPISEHNRLYWYRQTLGQGPEFLTYFQNEAQLEKSRLLSDRFSAERPKGSFSTLEIQRTEQGDSAMYLCASSFGLQGELFFGSGTQLSVL.

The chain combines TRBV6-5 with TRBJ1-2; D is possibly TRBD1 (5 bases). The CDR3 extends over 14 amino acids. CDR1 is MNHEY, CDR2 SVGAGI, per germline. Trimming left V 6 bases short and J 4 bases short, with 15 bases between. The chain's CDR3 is CASRREVGGYGYTF. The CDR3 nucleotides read TGTGCCAGCAGACGCGAAGTGGGGGGCTATGGCTACACCTTC.

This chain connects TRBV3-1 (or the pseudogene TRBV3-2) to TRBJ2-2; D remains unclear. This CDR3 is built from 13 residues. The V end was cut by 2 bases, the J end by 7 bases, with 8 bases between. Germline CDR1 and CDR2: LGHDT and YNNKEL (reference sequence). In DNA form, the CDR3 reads TGTGCCAGCAGCCAAACCAACGGCGGGGAGCTGTTTTTT. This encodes CASSQTNGGELFF.

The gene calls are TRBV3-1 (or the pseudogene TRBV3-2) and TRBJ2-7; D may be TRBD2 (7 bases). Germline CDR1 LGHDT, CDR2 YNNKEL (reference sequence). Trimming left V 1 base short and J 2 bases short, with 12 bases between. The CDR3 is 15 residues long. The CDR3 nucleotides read TGTGCCAGCAGCCAAGTTTGGGGGGGGCCCTACGAGCAGTACTTC. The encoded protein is CASSQVWGGPYEQYF.

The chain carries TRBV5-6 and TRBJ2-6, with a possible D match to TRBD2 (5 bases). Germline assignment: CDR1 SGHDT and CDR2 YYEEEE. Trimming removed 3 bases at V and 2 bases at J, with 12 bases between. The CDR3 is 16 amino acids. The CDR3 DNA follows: TGTGCCAGCAGCTCGTGGGAGATCCCTGGGGCCAACGTCCTGACTTTC. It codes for CASSSWEIPGANVLTF. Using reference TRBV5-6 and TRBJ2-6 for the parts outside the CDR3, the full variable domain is DAGVTQSPTHLIKTRGQQVTLRCSPKSGHDTVSWYQQALGQGPQFIFQYYEEEERQRGNFPDRFSGHQFPNYSSELNVNALLLGDSALYLCASSSWEIPGANVLTFGAGSRLTVL.

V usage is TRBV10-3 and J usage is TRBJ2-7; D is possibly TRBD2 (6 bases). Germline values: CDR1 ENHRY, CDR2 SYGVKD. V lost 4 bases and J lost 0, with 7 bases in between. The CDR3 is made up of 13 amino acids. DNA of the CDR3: TGTGCCATCAGTGGACTAGACTCCTACGAGCAGTACTTC. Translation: CAISGLDSYEQYF.

CDR3 sequence (DNA): TGTGCCAGCTCATCCACTAGCGGAGTGCTACAAGAGACCCAGTACTTC. Protein: CASSSTSGVLQETQYF. The V gene is TRBV18, the J gene TRBJ2-5, with 8 bases aligning to TRBD2. Germline values: CDR1 KGHSH, CDR2 LQKENI. This CDR3 comprises 16 residues. Trimming at V came to 5 bases and at J to 2 bases, leaving 10 bases not matched to a gene.

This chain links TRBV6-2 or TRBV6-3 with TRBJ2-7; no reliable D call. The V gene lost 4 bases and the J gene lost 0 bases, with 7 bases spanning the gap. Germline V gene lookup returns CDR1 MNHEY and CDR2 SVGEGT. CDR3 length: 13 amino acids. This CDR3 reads CASSFTGSYEQYF. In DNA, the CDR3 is TGTGCCAGCAGTTTCACGGGCTCCTACGAGCAGTACTTC.

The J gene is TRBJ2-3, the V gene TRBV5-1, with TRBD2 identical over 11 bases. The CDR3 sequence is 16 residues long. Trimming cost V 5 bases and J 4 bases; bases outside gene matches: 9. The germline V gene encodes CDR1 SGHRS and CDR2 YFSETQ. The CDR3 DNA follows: TGCGCCAGCAGACTCCATAGCGGGGGGGCCCCAGATACGCAGTATTTT. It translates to CASRLHSGGAPDTQYF.

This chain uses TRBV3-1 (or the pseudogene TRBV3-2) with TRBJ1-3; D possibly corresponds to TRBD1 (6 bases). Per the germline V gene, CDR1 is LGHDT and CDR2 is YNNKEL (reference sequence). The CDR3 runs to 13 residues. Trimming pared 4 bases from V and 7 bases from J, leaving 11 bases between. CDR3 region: CASSPGAVNTIYF. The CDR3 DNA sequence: TGTGCCAGCAGCCCAGGGGCGGTGAACACCATATATTTT.

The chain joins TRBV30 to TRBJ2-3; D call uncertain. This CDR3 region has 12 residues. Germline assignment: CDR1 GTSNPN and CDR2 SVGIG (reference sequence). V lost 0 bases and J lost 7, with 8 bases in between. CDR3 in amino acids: CAWSVSANTQYF. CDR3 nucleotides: TGTGCCTGGAGTGTAAGCGCAAATACGCAGTATTTT.

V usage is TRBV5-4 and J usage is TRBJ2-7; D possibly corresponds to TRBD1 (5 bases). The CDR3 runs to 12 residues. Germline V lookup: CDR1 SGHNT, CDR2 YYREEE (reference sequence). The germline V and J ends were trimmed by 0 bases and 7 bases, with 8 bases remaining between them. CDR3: CASSLVQDEQYF. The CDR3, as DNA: TGTGCCAGCAGCTTGGTACAGGATGAGCAGTACTTC.

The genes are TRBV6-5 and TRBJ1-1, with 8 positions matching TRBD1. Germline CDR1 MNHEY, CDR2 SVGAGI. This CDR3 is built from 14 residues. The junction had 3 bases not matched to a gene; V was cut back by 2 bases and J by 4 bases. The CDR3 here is CASSYDRGGTEAFF. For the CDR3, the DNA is TGTGCCAGCAGTTACGACAGGGGTGGCACTGAAGCTTTCTTT.

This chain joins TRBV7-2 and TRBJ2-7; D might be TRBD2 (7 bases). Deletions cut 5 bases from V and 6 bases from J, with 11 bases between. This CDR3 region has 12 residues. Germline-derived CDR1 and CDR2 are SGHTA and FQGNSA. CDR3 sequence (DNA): TGTGCCAGCAGCGTCGGGGGGCTCGAGCAGTACTTC. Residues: CASSVGGLEQYF.